This TCR beta chain comes out of a study of T cells in Graves' hyperthyroidism and ophthalmopathy. At the level of the study: Blood from the periphery was taken at initial diagnosis, before any treatment. Overall study findings and caveats: From stable hyperthyroidism, ophthalmopathy was separated by a 13 V-J model.

Many counts were recorded for this clonotype. Its antigen remains unknown. It was RNA transcripts that yielded the amplified TCR beta CDR3 regions. Using the HTBI primer set, a first-round RT-PCR was run on the TCR CDR3. TCRdb itself ran the multiplex PCR reads through MiXCR, one entry per CDR3 protein. The sample contains roughly 240,000 distinct CDR3 sequences, 15% to 20% of which appear only once. Used for diagnoses were clinical symptoms, serum thyroxine and TRAb, thyroid ultrasound and orbital computed tomography. The receptor's source is a woman younger than 35 with Graves' ophthalmopathy. Sequenced material: blood.

Written as DNA, the CDR3 is TGTGCCATTCCAGCGAACACCGGGGAGCTGTTTTTT. This gives the protein CAIPANTGELFF. The chain is built from TRBV10-3 and TRBJ2-2; D not resolved. This CDR3 has 12 amino acids. Trimming cost V 9 bases and J 0 bases, with 5 bases left between them. Germline CDR1 and CDR2: ENHRY and SYGVKD.